This T cell receptor beta chain was found in a study of vaccination and CD4 T cells after COVID-19. This clonotype appeared a few times. Its matching antigen is unknown. The V gene lost 3 bases and the J gene lost 0 bases, with 15 bases spanning the gap. The CDR3 length is 15 residues. Looked up from germline, CDR1 is DFQATT and CDR2 is SNEGSKA (reference sequence). Treatment defined: approximately nine-day PBMC culture with coronavirus spike peptide pools or control peptides (ViraFEST assay). The Oncomine TCR Beta short-read assay was what sequenced the DNA obtained from cultured CD4+ T cells. TCRdb reprocessed the PCR reads via MiXCR and lists one record per CDR3 protein. The data show around 7,000 distinct CDR3 sequences, with around 22% seen just once and 25% to 30% held by the top ten.

The clonotype was recovered from a human donor who had recovered from COVID-19. The sample here was CD4+ T cells from blood, cultured in vitro, taken after SARS-CoV-2 vaccination. This sequence joins TRBV20-1 and TRBJ2-7; TRBD1 is a possible D gene (5 bases). CDR3 coding DNA: TGCAGTGCTAGGTTACAGGTTATTAGCTCCTACGAGCAGTACTTC. Translation gives CSARLQVISSYEQYF.